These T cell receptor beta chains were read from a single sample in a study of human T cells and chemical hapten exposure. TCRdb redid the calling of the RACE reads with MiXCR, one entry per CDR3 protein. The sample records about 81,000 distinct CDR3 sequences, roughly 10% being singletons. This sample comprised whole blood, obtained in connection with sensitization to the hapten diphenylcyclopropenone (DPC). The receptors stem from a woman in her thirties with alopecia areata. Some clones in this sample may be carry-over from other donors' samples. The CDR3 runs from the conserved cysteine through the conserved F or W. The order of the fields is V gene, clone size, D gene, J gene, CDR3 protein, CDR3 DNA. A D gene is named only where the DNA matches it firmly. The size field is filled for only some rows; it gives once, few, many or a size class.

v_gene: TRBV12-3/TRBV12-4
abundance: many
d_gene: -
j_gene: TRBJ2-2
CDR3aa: CASSLVSGYTGELFF
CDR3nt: TGTGCCAGCAGTTTAGTTTCGGGGTACACCGGGGAGCTGTTTTTT

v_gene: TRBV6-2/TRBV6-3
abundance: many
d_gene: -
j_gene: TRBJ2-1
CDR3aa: CASSQLVGFGPYNEQFF
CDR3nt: TGTGCCAGCAGTCAACTCGTCGGGTTTGGCCCCTACAATGAGCAGTTCTTC

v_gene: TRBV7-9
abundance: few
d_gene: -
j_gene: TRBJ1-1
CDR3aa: CASSYAKGSYTEAFF
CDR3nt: TGTGCCAGCAGTTATGCTAAGGGTTCTTACACTGAAGCTTTCTTT

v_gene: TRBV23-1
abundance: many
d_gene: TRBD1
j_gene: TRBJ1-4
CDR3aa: CASSQSRQGARTNEKLFF
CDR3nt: TGCGCCAGCAGTCAATCGAGGCAGGGGGCGCGAACTAATGAAAAACTGTTTTTT

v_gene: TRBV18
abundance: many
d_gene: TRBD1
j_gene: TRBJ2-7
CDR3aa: CASSPLGTDPYEQYF
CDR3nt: TGTGCCAGCTCACCACTCGGGACAGACCCCTACGAGCAGTACTTC

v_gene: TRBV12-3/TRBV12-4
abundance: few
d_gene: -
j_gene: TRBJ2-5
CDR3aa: CASSLAAPGSFQETQYF
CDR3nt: TGTGCCAGCAGTTTAGCCGCCCCCGGGAGCTTCCAAGAGACCCAGTACTTC

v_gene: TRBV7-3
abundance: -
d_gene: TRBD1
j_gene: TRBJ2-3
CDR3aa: CASSETGEYTDTQYF
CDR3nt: TGTGCCAGCAGCGAGACAGGGGAATACACAGATACGCAGTATTTT

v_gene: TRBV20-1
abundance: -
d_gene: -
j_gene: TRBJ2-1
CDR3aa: CSARSSGKFSYNEQFF
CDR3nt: TGCAGTGCTAGAAGTTCTGGCAAATTCTCCTACAATGAGCAGTTCTTC

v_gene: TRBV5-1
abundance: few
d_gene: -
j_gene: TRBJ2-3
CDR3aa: CASSLDATDTQYF
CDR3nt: TGCGCCAGCAGCTTGGACGCAACAGATACGCAGTATTTT

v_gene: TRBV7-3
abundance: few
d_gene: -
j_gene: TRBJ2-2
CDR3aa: CASSSLVGTGELFF
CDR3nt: TGTGCCAGCAGCTCCCTTGTAGGAACCGGGGAGCTGTTTTTT

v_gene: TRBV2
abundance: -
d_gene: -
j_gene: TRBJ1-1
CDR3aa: CATKGDMNTEAFF
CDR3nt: TGTGCCACCAAGGGGGATATGAACACTGAAGCTTTCTTT

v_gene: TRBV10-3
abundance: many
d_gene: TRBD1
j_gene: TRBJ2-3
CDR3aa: CAIRDRGRNEGDTQYF
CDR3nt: TGTGCCATCAGGGACAGGGGGCGGAACGAAGGAGATACGCAGTATTTT

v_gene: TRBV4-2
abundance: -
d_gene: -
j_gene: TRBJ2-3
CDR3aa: CASSREIRDTQYF
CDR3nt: TGTGCCAGCAGCCGAGAAATACGCGATACGCAGTATTTT

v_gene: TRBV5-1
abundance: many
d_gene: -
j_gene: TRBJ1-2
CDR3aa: CASSLGDGANYGYTF
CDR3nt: TGCGCCAGCAGCTTGGGCGACGGAGCTAACTATGGCTACACCTTC

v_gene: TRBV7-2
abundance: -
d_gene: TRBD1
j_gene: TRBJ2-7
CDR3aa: CASSYPGTGTEQYF
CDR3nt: TGTGCCAGCAGCTACCCCGGGACAGGTACCGAGCAGTACTTC

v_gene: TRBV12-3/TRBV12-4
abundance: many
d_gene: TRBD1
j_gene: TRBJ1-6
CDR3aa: CASSPRQGPTLHF
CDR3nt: TGTGCCAGCAGTCCCAGACAGGGGCCCACCCTCCACTTT

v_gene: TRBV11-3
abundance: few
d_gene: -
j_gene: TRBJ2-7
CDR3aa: CASSPDSFEQYF
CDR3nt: TGTGCCAGCAGCCCGGACAGCTTTGAGCAGTACTTC

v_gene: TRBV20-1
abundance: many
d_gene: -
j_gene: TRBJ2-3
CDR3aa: CSASMGDRTDTQYF
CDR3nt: TGCAGTGCTAGTATGGGGGACCGCACAGATACGCAGTATTTT

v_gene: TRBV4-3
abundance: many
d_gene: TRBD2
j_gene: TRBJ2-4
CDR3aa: CASSQELPSGGSLAKNIQYF
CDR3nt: TGCGCCAGCAGCCAAGAATTACCTAGCGGGGGTTCGCTAGCCAAAAACATTCAGTACTTC

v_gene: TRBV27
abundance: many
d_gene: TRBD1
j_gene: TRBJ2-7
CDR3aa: CASSSRTGAYEQYF
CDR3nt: TGTGCCAGCAGTTCACGGACAGGGGCCTACGAGCAGTACTTC

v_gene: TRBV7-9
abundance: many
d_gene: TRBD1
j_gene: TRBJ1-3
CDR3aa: CASSFTGGGNTIYF
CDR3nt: TGTGCCAGCAGCTTCACAGGGGGTGGAAACACCATATATTTT

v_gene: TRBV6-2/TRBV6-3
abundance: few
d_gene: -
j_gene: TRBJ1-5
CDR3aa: CASSSFNQPQHF
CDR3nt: TGTGCCAGCAGTTCCTTCAATCAGCCCCAGCATTTT

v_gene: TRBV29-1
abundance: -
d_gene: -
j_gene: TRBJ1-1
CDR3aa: CSVDPRQNTEAFF
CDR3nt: TGCAGCGTTGATCCTCGCCAGAACACTGAAGCTTTCTTT

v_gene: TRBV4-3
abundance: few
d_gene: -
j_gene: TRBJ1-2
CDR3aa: CASSQDRRGFYGYTF
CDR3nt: TGCGCCAGCAGCCAAGACCGTAGAGGGTTCTATGGCTACACCTTC

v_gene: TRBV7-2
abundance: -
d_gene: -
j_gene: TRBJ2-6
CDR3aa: CATPPGSGANVLTF
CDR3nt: TGTGCCACCCCACCGGGTTCTGGGGCCAACGTCCTGACTTTC

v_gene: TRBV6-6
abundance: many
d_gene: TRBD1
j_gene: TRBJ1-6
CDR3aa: CASSYRTGSGNSPLHF
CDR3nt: TGTGCCAGCAGTTACAGGACAGGGAGCGGTAATTCACCCCTCCACTTT